This TCR beta chain was obtained from a study of immune characterization of retroperitoneal liposarcoma (dated by TCRdb to the late 2010s). The germline V gene provides CDR1 SGHTA and CDR2 FQGNSA. V is clipped by 1 base and J by 13 bases, and the sequence between their germline boundaries is 23 bases long. CDR3 length: 16 amino acids, cysteine to phenylalanine. Just the 48-base CDR3 DNA is kept, in frame starting at base 1. Compared with the rest of its sample, this clonotype is medium-sized (0.01 to 0.1%). Its antigen has not been determined. No much larger clonotype is one base removed from it; base qualities were not supplied. Libraries were prepared through PCR. The listed sequencing device is NextSeq 500. TCRdb trimmed the raw reads at Q25, called clones with MiXCR and kept productive beta chains. Duplicate CDR3 protein sequences are folded into a single record with the most common DNA and genes. In this sample the table shows around 20,000 distinct CDR3 sequences, approximately 37% of which occur a single time. The top ten constitute 6% to 7.5% of the sample.

This sequence uses TRBV7-2 and TRBJ2-1; no D segment can be confidently identified. This clonotype was sampled from a male donor with retroperitoneal liposarcoma. The source material was blood. The DNA sequence is TGTGCCAGCAGCTTAGGCCTCGAAACAGCGAAAGAGACCCAGTTCTTC. Translated, this is CASSLGLETAKETQFF.